Following are 24 T cell receptor beta chains from one sample sequenced in a study of T cells in women clearing cervical HPV infection. Measured with immunoSEQ multiplex PCR; TCRdb has only the in-frame clones, and not every one. The listing contains 22,000 or so clones. The sample comprised blood buffy coat. The receptors shown here come from a woman aged 18 to 75 with a cervical HPV16 infection that either progressed to CIN3+ or cleared (not recorded which).

A remark on this clone: Read coverage stops 3 residues before the CDR3 terminus; the germline J gene supplies the remainder. The rearrangement joins TRBV10-3 to TRBJ1-2, with TRBD1 identical over 10 bases. Looked up from germline, CDR1 is ENHRY and CDR2 is SYGVKD. After removal of 6 bases from V and 4 bases from J, the junction contained 8 bases not matched to a gene. CDR3 length: 15 amino acids. CDR3 sequence reads: CAISLTGGSIYGYTF. The DNA read from the CDR3 is TGTGCCATCAGCTTGACAGGGGGCTCTATCTATGGC.

Remarks on this clone: Sequencing ends 3 residues short of the CDR3 end; the germline J gene provides the rest. J is TRBJ2-3 and V is TRBV7-8; D remains unclear. Germline V CDR1 and CDR2: SGHVS, FQNEAQ. This CDR3 spans 15 amino acids. V lost 5 bases to trimming and J lost 5 bases, with 17 bases between them. The CDR3 sequence is CASSPATGTGDTQYF. Partial CDR3 DNA: TGTGCCAGCAGCCCTGCTACCGGTACTGGAGATACG.

About this clone: The CDR3 end falls 3 residues outside the read, so it is completed with the germline J gene. The V gene is TRBV6-2 or TRBV6-3, the J gene TRBJ2-1; 9 bases map to TRBD2. V lost 1 base to trimming and J lost 5 bases; unmatched junction nucleotides: 3. There are 15 residues in the CDR3. Germline V lookup: CDR1 MNHEY, CDR2 SVGEGT. This CDR3 reads CASSYLLAGDNEQFF. The sequenced part of the CDR3 DNA is TGTGCCAGCAGTTACTTGTTAGCGGGGGACAATGAG.

On this clone: Read sequence stops 3 residues before the CDR3 end, and the germline J gene provides the missing end. The V and J genes are TRBV20-1 and TRBJ2-5, with a tentative D call TRBD2 (5 bases). This CDR3 contains 16 residues. Per germline, CDR1 DFQATT and CDR2 SNEGSKA (reference sequence). Deletions cut 1 base from V and 3 bases from J, with 18 bases between. CDR3 sequence: CSARGWEADQKETQYF. The sequenced CDR3 bases are TGCAGTGCTAGAGGATGGGAAGCGGATCAAAAAGAGACC.

A remark on this clone: The CDR3 is cut off 3 residues early in the read; its end comes from the germline J gene. This sequence joins TRBV2 and TRBJ2-1, with TRBD1 matching over 10 bases. The CDR3 has 14 residues. Losses at the gene ends were 4 bases for V and 6 bases for J; bases not matched to a gene: 3. The V gene's germline CDR1 is SNHLY and CDR2 FYNNEI. The CDR3 protein is CASSVRDRGNEQFF. The part of the CDR3 DNA that was read is TGTGCCAGCAGTGTTCGGGACAGGGGCAATGAG.

Of note for this clone: The read falls 3 residues short of the CDR3 end, and the missing part is taken from the germline J gene. This chain links TRBV6-2 or TRBV6-3 with TRBJ1-6, with D tentatively TRBD1 (6 bases). Germline V gene data show CDR1 as MNHEY and CDR2 as SVGEGT. This CDR3 has 15 residues. Trimming pared 6 bases from V and 4 bases from J, leaving 13 bases between. CDR3 bases read: TGTGCCAGCAGCCCCGGACAGATTTATAATTCACCC. As protein: CASSPGQIYNSP. The entire CDR3 reads CASSPGQIYNSPLHF.

CDR3 in amino acids: CASSNQRGNDYTF. CDR3 DNA (partial): TGTGCCAGTAGTAACCAGCGGGGGAATGAC. This chain uses TRBV19 with TRBJ1-2, with D possibly TRBD1 on 5 matching bases. The read is 3 residues too short to cover the CDR3 end, so that end is filled in from the germline J gene. This CDR3 is 13 amino acids long. Germline-derived CDR1 and CDR2 are LNHDA and SQIVND (reference sequence).

As regards this clone: The sequenced fragment ends 3 residues before the CDR3 boundary, so the rest is inferred from the germline J gene. The chain uses TRBV19 and TRBJ2-5, with TRBD1 matching over 8 bases. Trimming removed 5 bases from V and 4 bases from J; junction bases left unmatched: 12. Germline V gives CDR1 LNHDA, CDR2 SQIVND (reference sequence). The CDR3 contains 16 residues. The part of the CDR3 DNA that was read is TGTGCCAGTAGTTCTAGACAGACAGGGGATGGAGAGACC. This encodes CASSSRQTGDGET. The entire CDR3 sequence reads CASSSRQTGDGETQYF.

As regards this clone: The read ends 3 residues before the CDR3 terminus; that terminus is restored from the germline J gene. The rearrangement uses TRBV20-1 and TRBJ2-1; 11 bases are a match to TRBD2. The CDR3 runs to 16 residues. CDR1 DFQATT and CDR2 SNEGSKA come from the germline V gene (reference sequence). The J segment lost 5 bases and the V segment lost 0 bases, leaving 6 bases of the junction unmatched. The CDR3 sequence is CSARDPLAGDNNEQFF. The DNA read from the CDR3 is TGCAGTGCTAGAGATCCACTAGCGGGAGATAACAATGAG.

This CDR3 reads CASSLAAGNTEAFF. CDR3 DNA (partial): TGTGCCAGCAGCTTAGCAGCAGGGAACACTGAA. The V gene is TRBV7-3, the J gene TRBJ1-1; D remains unclear. The read is 3 residues too short to cover the CDR3 end, so that end is filled in from the germline J gene. Looked up from germline, CDR1 is SGHTA and CDR2 is FQGTGA. Trimming left V 2 bases short and J 1 base short, with 8 bases between. The length of the CDR3 is 14 residues. Full variable domain (outside the CDR3, taken from reference TRBV7-3 and TRBJ1-1): GAGVSQTPSNKVTEKGKYVELRCDPISGHTALYWYRQSLGQGPEFLIYFQGTGAADDSGLPNDRFFAVRPEGSVSTLKIQRTERGDSAVYLCASSLAAGNTEAFFGQGTRLTVV.

Comments on this clone: The DNA ends 3 residues before the CDR3 does, and the rest of the CDR3 is filled in from the germline J gene. V and J are TRBV5-1 and TRBJ2-1; D not resolved. The CDR3 contains 13 residues. Germline V CDR1 and CDR2: SGHRS, YFSETQ. With 0 bases removed from V and 6 bases from J, the gap between germline ends came to 7 bases. The sequenced CDR3 bases are TGCGCCAGCAGCTTGGACATGAGCAATGAG. The encoded protein is CASSLDMSNE. The entire CDR3 sequence reads CASSLDMSNEQFF.

Note on this clone: The DNA ends 3 residues before the CDR3 does, and the rest of the CDR3 is filled in from the germline J gene. This chain joins TRBV7-3 and TRBJ2-3; 12 bases map to TRBD2. The CDR3 loop spans 16 amino acids. The trim removed 5 bases at V and 0 bases at J, leaving 3 bases unmatched. CDR1 is SGHTA and CDR2 is FQGTGA in the germline V gene. CDR3 sequence: CASSALAGGSTDTQYF. The sequenced part of the CDR3 DNA is TGTGCCAGCAGCGCACTAGCGGGGGGTAGCACAGATACG.

A word on this clone: The CDR3 end falls 3 residues outside the read, so it is completed with the germline J gene. The chain links TRBV2 to TRBJ2-2; 7 bases are a match to TRBD2. The germline V gene has CDR1 SNHLY and CDR2 FYNNEI. Trimming took 1 base from V and 6 from J; bases not matched to a gene: 11. This CDR3 has 17 residues. CDR3 protein: CASSEVPSGLGAGELFF. Partial CDR3 DNA: TGTGCCAGCAGTGAAGTCCCCTCCGGACTAGGGGCCGGGGAG.

Points on this clone: The read terminates 3 residues before the CDR3 end, so the remaining end is supplied by the germline J gene. V and J are TRBV6-2 or TRBV6-3 and TRBJ1-1; possible D gene TRBD1, 5 bases. Trimming left V 6 bases short and J 3 bases short, with 14 bases between. CDR3 length equals 14 residues. Germline V lookup: CDR1 MNHEY, CDR2 SVGEGT. The CDR3 is CASSSLNRYTEAFF. The CDR3 bases that were read are TGTGCCAGCAGCTCCCTCAACAGGTACACTGAA.

As for this clone: The CDR3 is cut off 3 residues early in the read; its end comes from the germline J gene. The J gene is TRBJ1-2, the V gene TRBV10-3; 11 bases agree with TRBD1. Germline assignment: CDR1 ENHRY and CDR2 SYGVKD. This CDR3 has 14 amino acids. V trimming: 8 bases; J trimming: 6 bases; junction bases outside the gene matches: 8. Incomplete CDR3 DNA: TGTGCCATCGGGGGACAGGGGGATAGGGATGGC. Translation gives CAIGGQGDRDG. The CDR3 as a whole reads CAIGGQGDRDGYTF.

As concerns this clone: The DNA ends 3 residues before the CDR3 does, and the rest of the CDR3 is filled in from the germline J gene. V is TRBV7-9 and J is TRBJ2-3, with D unresolved. V lost 1 base, J lost 5 bases, and 4 bases lay in between. CDR3 length: 12 amino acids. CDR1 and CDR2 (germline): SEHNR, FQNEAQ (reference sequence). CDR3 DNA, as far as it was read: TGTGCCAGCAGCTTAGAAGGAGATACG. Translating gives CASSLEGDT. In full, the CDR3 reads CASSLEGDTQYF. Based on the CDR3 plus reference TRBV7-9 and TRBJ2-3, the full variable domain is DTGVSQNPRHKITKRGQNVTFRCDPISEHNRLYWYRQTLGQGPEFLTYFQNEAQLEKSRLLSDRFSAERPKGSFSTLEIQRTEQGDSAMYLCASSLEGDTQYFGPGTRLTVL.

Concerning this clone: The CDR3 end falls 3 residues outside the read, so it is completed with the germline J gene. The V and J genes are TRBV20-1 and TRBJ2-3; 12 bases match TRBD2. Germline loops: CDR1 DFQATT, CDR2 SNEGSKA (reference sequence). This CDR3 contains 14 residues. The trim removed 5 bases at V and 3 bases at J, leaving 3 bases unmatched. The sequenced CDR3 bases are TGCAGTGCTGGACTAGCGGGGCCGACAGATACG. The encoded protein is CSAGLAGPTDT. The whole CDR3 protein is CSAGLAGPTDTQYF.

Of note for this clone: The CDR3 is cut off 3 residues early in the read; its end comes from the germline J gene. The rearrangement links TRBV7-9 to TRBJ2-5; maybe TRBD2 (6 bases). The CDR3 is 14 residues long. Germline V CDR1 and CDR2: SEHNR, FQNEAQ (reference sequence). V lost 0 bases and J lost 3, with 8 bases in between. Incomplete CDR3 DNA: TGTGCCAGCAGCTTAGCGGGGGGTAAAGAGACC. Translating it yields CASSLAGGKET. The whole CDR3 protein is CASSLAGGKETQYF.

To note about this clone: Coverage ceases 3 residues before the CDR3 finishes, and the germline J gene fills in the end. The chain employs TRBV19 and TRBJ1-2, with unresolved D. This CDR3 region has 16 residues. Germline V gene data show CDR1 as LNHDA and CDR2 as SQIVND (reference sequence). The ends were cut back, 3 bases at V and 2 bases at J, with 16 bases in the middle. Here the CDR3 reads CASSIIGGTVNYGYTF. CDR3 DNA (partial): TGTGCCAGTAGTATCATAGGCGGCACCGTAAACTATGGC.

Turning to this clone: The read gets to within 3 residues of the CDR3 end, and the germline J gene fills in the rest. V gene TRBV20-1 combines with J gene TRBJ2-5; possible D gene TRBD2, 6 bases. The V gene's germline CDR1 is DFQATT and CDR2 SNEGSKA (reference sequence). With 6 bases removed from V and 5 bases from J, the gap between germline ends came to 19 bases. There are 14 residues in the CDR3. The covered CDR3 bases are TGCAGTGCGCCAAGGACTACCGGGCGGGAGACC. Translation gives CSAPRTTGRET. The full CDR3 protein reads CSAPRTTGRETQYF.

Comments on this clone: The observed sequence ends 3 residues before the CDR3 terminus, with the missing tail filled in from the germline J gene. The V and J genes are TRBV19 and TRBJ1-5, with D tentatively TRBD1 (6 bases). Germline CDR1 and CDR2: LNHDA and SQIVND (reference sequence). Trimming shortened V by 5 bases and J by 3 bases, and 20 bases separated the two germline ends. The CDR3 is 17 residues long. CDR3 amino acids: CASSPGAGDRLNQPQHF. Partial CDR3 DNA: TGTGCCAGTAGTCCAGGGGCGGGCGACAGACTCAATCAGCCC.

The covered CDR3 bases are TGTGCCAGCAGTTACGACCAAGGGGGGGATCAGCCC. Protein: CASSYDQGGDQP. The CDR3 as a whole reads CASSYDQGGDQPQHF. V gene TRBV2 combines with J gene TRBJ1-5; D perhaps matches TRBD1 (6 bases). The read terminates 3 residues ahead of where the CDR3 ends, so the germline J gene completes it. Per germline, CDR1 SNHLY and CDR2 FYNNEI. This CDR3 is built from 15 residues. V lost 5 bases and J lost 5, with 16 bases in between.

Turning to this clone: Read sequence stops 3 residues before the CDR3 end, and the germline J gene provides the missing end. This chain uses TRBV2 with TRBJ2-1; 8 nucleotides line up with TRBD2. This CDR3 contains 18 residues. The V gene's germline CDR1 is SNHLY and CDR2 FYNNEI. V trimming: 4 bases; J trimming: 4 bases; junction bases outside the gene matches: 15. The CDR3 DNA, read in part, is TGTGCCAGCAGTGGGTTGGGCGGGGGGCCTCTCGTTTACAATGAG. Translation: CASSGLGGGPLVYNE. The CDR3 in full is CASSGLGGGPLVYNEQFF.

Concerning this clone itself: The read ends 3 residues shy of where the CDR3 ends; the end is completed using the germline J gene. The rearrangement links TRBV30 to TRBJ1-4; D might be TRBD1 (6 bases). The CDR3 length is 16 residues. Germline CDR1 GTSNPN, CDR2 SVGIG (reference sequence). V lost 2 bases to trimming and J lost 6 bases, with 19 bases between them. The CDR3 DNA, read in part, is TGTGCCTGGAGTCATTTACAGGGAAGACGGTATGAAAAA. As protein: CAWSHLQGRRYEK. From start to end, the CDR3 is CAWSHLQGRRYEKLFF.